The next 21 T cell receptor beta chains were all read from a single sample in a study of radiation and T cells in renal cell carcinoma. Using immunoSEQ multiplex PCR, the repertoire was profiled, and TCRdb retains in-frame clones only, with some absent. The sample lists some 120,000 clones; approximately 75% were seen once. Time point described: blood 2 weeks post-SBRT. Treatment described: 15 Gy SBRT to primary tumor, nephrectomy 4 weeks later. The sample here was blood, taken from a patient whose treatment included radiotherapy and nephrectomy. These receptors all stem from a woman aged 55-75 years with renal cell carcinoma.

The gene calls are TRBV2 and TRBJ1-3; D is perhaps TRBD1 (5 bases). The V end lost 7 bases, the J end lost 5 bases, and 12 bases lay between the germline ends. Germline-derived CDR1 and CDR2 are SNHLY and FYNNEI. This CDR3 contains 13 residues. This CDR3 is CASTTGGRNTIYF. The DNA for the CDR3 is TGTGCCAGCACTACCGGGGGAAGAAACACCATATATTTT.

This clone was seen a handful of times. V usage is TRBV2 and J usage is TRBJ1-4; tentatively, D is TRBD1 (5 bases). CDR1 is SNHLY, CDR2 FYNNEI, per germline. CDR3 size: 13 residues. Trimming stripped 4 bases from V and 8 bases from J, with 11 bases between. CDR3 sequence reads: CASSVGRTEKLFF. The DNA of the CDR3 is TGTGCCAGCAGTGTGGGCAGGACAGAAAAACTGTTTTTT.

The CDR3 loop is CASSLVGTGHYEQYF. CDR3 coding DNA: TGTGCCAGCAGCTTAGTGGGCACAGGGCACTACGAGCAGTACTTC. The rearrangement joins TRBV7-9 to TRBJ2-7, with D possibly matching TRBD1 (6 bases). Per germline, CDR1 SEHNR and CDR2 FQNEAQ (reference sequence). Trimming removed 1 base at V and 3 bases at J, with 13 bases between. The CDR3 loop spans 15 amino acids.

This clone was seen a single time. This chain joins TRBV2 and TRBJ2-5, with 11 bases that match TRBD1. Germline V CDR1 and CDR2: SNHLY, FYNNEI. Trimming took 4 bases from V and 4 from J; bases not matched to a gene: 5. The CDR3 length is 15 residues. The CDR3 DNA is TGTGCCAGCAGTGTTGGGACAGGGGGTGCAGAGACCCAGTACTTC. It codes for CASSVGTGGAETQYF.

V usage is TRBV29-1 and J usage is TRBJ2-5; D gene unclear. The CDR3 length is 10 residues. Germline loops: CDR1 SQVTM, CDR2 ANQGSEA. V shed 7 bases and J shed 2 bases, with 5 bases lying between them. The CDR3 DNA is TGCAGCGGGAAACAAGAGACCCAGTACTTC. Encoded protein: CSGKQETQYF.

The table lists this clone with a count of one. The chain uses TRBV28 and TRBJ1-2; 12 positions agree with TRBD1. Unmatched junction bases numbered 14, after V lost 5 bases and J lost 4 bases. Germline V gives CDR1 MDHEN, CDR2 SYDVKM. There are 18 residues in the CDR3. CDR3 nucleotides: TGTGCCAGCAGTCTCCAGGGGACAGGGGGCGAAAGGCTCTATGGCTACACCTTC. Translating it yields CASSLQGTGGERLYGYTF.

The gene calls are TRBV14 and TRBJ2-1; D is ambiguous. Trimming shortened V by 1 base and J by 12 bases, and 19 bases separated the two germline ends. This CDR3 is built from 15 residues. Per the germline V gene, CDR1 is SGHDN and CDR2 is FVKESK. In DNA, the CDR3 is TGTGCCAGCAGCCAAGCTCGAAGGGCCGACCTTAGGCAGTTCTTC. Translating it yields CASSQARRADLRQFF.

The chain has TRBV9 and TRBJ2-2, with 7 bases that match TRBD1. The CDR3 has 16 amino acids. Germline V gene data show CDR1 as SGDLS and CDR2 as YYNGEE. V lost 2 bases and J lost 4; bases outside the gene matches: 8. Here the CDR3 DNA reads TGTGCCAGCAGCGTTTCCGGGACAGTGGGCACCGGGGAGCTGTTTTTT. Translation: CASSVSGTVGTGELFF. The full variable domain, rest sourced from reference TRBV9 and TRBJ2-2, is DSGVTQTPKHLITATGQRVTLRCSPRSGDLSVYWYQQSLDQGLQFLIQYYNGEERAKGNILERFSAQQFPDLHSELNLSSLELGDSALYFCASSVSGTVGTGELFFGEGSRLTVL.

The rearrangement links TRBV6-1 to TRBJ2-1; D not certain. The germline V gene encodes CDR1 MNHNS and CDR2 SASEGT. V was clipped by 2 bases and J by 0 bases, with 8 bases between them. The CDR3 totals 15 residues. The CDR3 is CASSESVGSYNEQFF. The CDR3 DNA sequence: TGTGCCAGCAGTGAAAGTGTCGGCTCCTACAATGAGCAGTTCTTC.

This clone was detected only a few times. The chain is built from TRBV28 and TRBJ1-3; D may be TRBD1 (5 bases). The CDR3 is made up of 15 amino acids. Per the germline V gene, CDR1 is MDHEN and CDR2 is SYDVKM. The V gene lost 2 bases and the J gene lost 9 bases, with 17 bases spanning the gap. The chain's CDR3 is CASSLRVSPGGTIYF. CDR3 nucleotide sequence: TGTGCCAGCAGTTTAAGAGTGAGCCCTGGGGGCACCATATATTTT. Filled out from reference TRBV28 and TRBJ1-3, the complete variable domain reads DVKVTQSSRYLVKRTGEKVFLECVQDMDHENMFWYRQDPGLGLRLIYFSYDVKMKEKGDIPEGYSVSREKKERFSLILESASTNQTSMYLCASSLRVSPGGTIYFGEGSWLTVV.

The chain uses TRBV7-3 and TRBJ1-6; the D is unclear. Trimming cost V 4 bases and J 7 bases, with 14 bases left between them. CDR1 is SGHTA, CDR2 FQGTGA, per germline. The CDR3 sequence is 15 residues long. The CDR3 spells CASSSRRGGNSPLHF. The CDR3 bases are TGTGCCAGCAGCTCTCGCAGAGGAGGGAATTCACCCCTCCACTTT.

The chain combines TRBV6-5 with TRBJ2-2; D is perhaps TRBD1 (5 bases). This CDR3 has 15 amino acids. The V and J ends lost 8 bases and 4 bases respectively, with 17 bases between them. Per the germline V gene, CDR1 is MNHEY and CDR2 is SVGAGI. The CDR3 loop reads CASRGAARSTGELFF. The CDR3, as DNA: TGTGCCAGCCGTGGGGCGGCTCGGAGCACCGGGGAGCTGTTTTTT.

V usage is TRBV2 and J usage is TRBJ1-5; no clear D. V gave up 6 bases and J gave up 2 bases, with 14 bases separating them. Per germline, CDR1 SNHLY and CDR2 FYNNEI. This CDR3 region has 15 residues. CDR3 DNA: TGTGCCAGCAGGACCCCGGTCGGTGGCAATCAGCCCCAGCATTTT. Translated: CASRTPVGGNQPQHF.

V gene TRBV11-2 combines with J gene TRBJ2-7; D is tentatively TRBD1 or TRBD2 (6 bases each). The germline CDR1 and CDR2 sequences are SGHAT and FQNNGV. The CDR3 contains 14 residues. V lost 5 bases and J 2 bases, leaving 13 bases between the germline ends. DNA for the CDR3: TGTGCCAGCAGCCCGGGGGCTAGCGCCTACGAGCAGTACTTC. The encoded protein is CASSPGASAYEQYF.

The rearrangement links TRBV6-1 to TRBJ1-2; TRBD1 aligns across 7 bases. The V gene end was trimmed by 6 bases and the J gene end by 5 bases; junction bases not matched to a gene: 6. From germline, CDR1 is MNHNS and CDR2 SASEGT. This CDR3 region has 13 residues. The CDR3 protein is CASSRQGPYGYTF. In DNA, the CDR3 is TGTGCCAGCAGCCGACAGGGACCGTATGGCTACACCTTC.

V gene TRBV5-1 combines with J gene TRBJ2-1; TRBD2 matches 8 bases. The CDR3 totals 16 residues. Germline-derived CDR1 and CDR2 are SGHRS and YFSETQ. V was clipped by 2 bases and J by 2 bases; unmatched bases: 6. This CDR3 reads CASSLITSGTYNEQFF. In nucleotides, the CDR3 is TGCGCCAGCAGCTTAATCACTAGCGGAACCTACAATGAGCAGTTCTTC.

The chain has TRBV14 and TRBJ1-5; D not certain. V lost 2 bases and J 1 base, leaving 3 bases between the germline ends. CDR3 size: 13 residues. Germline CDR1 and CDR2: SGHDN and FVKESK. Here the CDR3 DNA reads TGTGCCAGCAGCCAAAGGAGCAATCAGCCCCAGCATTTT. Encoded protein: CASSQRSNQPQHF.

The CDR3 region is CASSQDLGSSYNSPLHF. DNA of the CDR3: TGCGCCAGCAGCCAAGATCTGGGTAGCTCCTATAATTCACCCCTCCACTTT. The chain combines TRBV4-1 with TRBJ1-6; D gene ambiguous. The CDR3 sequence is 17 residues long. V lost 0 bases to trimming and J lost 0 bases, with 9 bases between them. CDR1 MGHRA and CDR2 YSYEKL come from the germline V gene.

The chain recombines TRBV28 with TRBJ2-5, with TRBD2 matching over 12 bases. Trimming removed 3 bases from V and 3 bases from J; junction bases left unmatched: 2. Germline V gives CDR1 MDHEN, CDR2 SYDVKM. CDR3 length: 15 residues. The CDR3: CASSFRLAGEETQYF. The CDR3 bases are TGTGCCAGCAGTTTCCGACTAGCGGGGGAAGAGACCCAGTACTTC.

This rearrangement joins TRBV5-4 to TRBJ2-5; D is ambiguous. The length of the CDR3 is 12 residues. Deletions cut 4 bases from V and 3 bases from J, with 7 bases between. Looked up from germline, CDR1 is SGHNT and CDR2 is YYREEE (reference sequence). DNA of the CDR3: TGTGCCAGCAGCCACACCGAAGAGACCCAGTACTTC. Protein: CASSHTEETQYF.

Details on this clone: This same CDR3 is encoded by further DNA sequences in the sample. V usage is TRBV19 and J usage is TRBJ2-5; 8 bases match TRBD1. With V trimmed by 3 bases and J by 4 bases, 4 bases remained unmatched. Germline CDR1 and CDR2: LNHDA and SQIVND (reference sequence). The CDR3 has 14 amino acids. The CDR3 loop reads CASSIQGQGETQYF. CDR3 in DNA: TGTGCCAGTAGTATCCAAGGACAGGGAGAGACCCAGTACTTC.